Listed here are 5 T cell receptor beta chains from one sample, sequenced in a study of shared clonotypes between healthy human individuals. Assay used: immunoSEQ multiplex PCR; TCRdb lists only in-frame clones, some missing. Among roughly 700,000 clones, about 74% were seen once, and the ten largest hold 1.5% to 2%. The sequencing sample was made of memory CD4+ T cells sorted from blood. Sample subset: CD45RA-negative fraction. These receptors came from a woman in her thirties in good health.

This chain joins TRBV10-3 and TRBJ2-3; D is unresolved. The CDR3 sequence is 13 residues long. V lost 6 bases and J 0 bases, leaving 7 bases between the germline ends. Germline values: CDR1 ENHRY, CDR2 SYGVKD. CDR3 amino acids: CAIRPGSTDTQYF. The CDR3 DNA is TGTGCCATCAGGCCGGGTAGCACAGATACGCAGTATTTT.

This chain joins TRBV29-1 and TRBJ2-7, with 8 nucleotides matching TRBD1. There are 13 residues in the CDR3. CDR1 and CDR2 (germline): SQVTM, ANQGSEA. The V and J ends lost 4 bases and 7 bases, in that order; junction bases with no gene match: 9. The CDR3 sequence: CSVAGQGPWEQYF. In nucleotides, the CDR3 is TGCAGCGTTGCAGGACAGGGTCCTTGGGAGCAGTACTTC.

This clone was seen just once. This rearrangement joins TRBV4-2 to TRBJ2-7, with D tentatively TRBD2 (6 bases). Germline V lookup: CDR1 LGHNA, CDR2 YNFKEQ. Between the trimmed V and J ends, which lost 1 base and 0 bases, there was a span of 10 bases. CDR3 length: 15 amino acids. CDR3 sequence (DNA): TGTGCCAGCAGCCAAGCTGGCGGGAACTCCTACGAGCAGTACTTC. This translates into CASSQAGGNSYEQYF.

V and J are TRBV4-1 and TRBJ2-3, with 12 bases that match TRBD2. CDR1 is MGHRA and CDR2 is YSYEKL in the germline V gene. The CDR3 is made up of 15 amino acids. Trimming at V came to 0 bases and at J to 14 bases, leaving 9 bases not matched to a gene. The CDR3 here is CASSQEGGLAGKMYF. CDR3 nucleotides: TGCGCCAGCAGCCAAGAGGGAGGACTAGCGGGAAAGATGTATTTT.

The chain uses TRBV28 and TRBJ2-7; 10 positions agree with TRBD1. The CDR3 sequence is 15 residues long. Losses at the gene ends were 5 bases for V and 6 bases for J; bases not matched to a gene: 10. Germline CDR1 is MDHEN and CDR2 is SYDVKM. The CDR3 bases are TGTGCCAGCAGTACCCGGACAGGGGGGCTCTCCGAGCAGTACTTC. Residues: CASSTRTGGLSEQYF.